This T cell receptor (beta chain) came from a study of PD-1 blockade in classical Hodgkin lymphoma. Study-wide context: Patients had nivolumab dosed at 3 mg/kg, delivered intravenously every 2 weeks.

CDR1 SEHNR and CDR2 FQNEAQ come from the germline V gene (reference sequence). The length of the CDR3 is 14 residues. V lost 2 bases, J lost 5 bases, and 10 bases lay in between. Turning to this clone: The antigen remains undetermined.

After autologous stem cell transplantation all patients relapsed, and prior brentuximab vedotin exposure differed between cohorts. From thawed PBMCs, CD4+ T cells were purified using magnetic negative selection. Best responses were complete response, partial response or progressive disease. Clones were sequenced by immunoSEQ multiplex PCR, and TCRdb holds only the in-frame ones, with some missing. The table lists 15,000 to 20,000 clones, approximately 80% of them singletons, with 1% in the top ten. The study, taken as a whole, reports: Although disease activity or prior therapy may be involved, causes of the repertoire differences remain undefined. Relapsed/refractory patients reportedly had lower baseline diversity than newly diagnosed patients.

This sequence was found in a human donor with classical Hodgkin lymphoma. The sequences come from CD4+ T cells from blood, collected at baseline. The chain uses TRBV7-9 and TRBJ1-5, with D uncertain. CDR3 sequence (DNA): TGTGCCAGCAGCTTATCTTATGGAGATCAGCCCCAGCATTTT. It encodes CASSLSYGDQPQHF.